The 8 T cell receptor beta chains in this list originate from one sample, sequenced in a study of blood T cell repertoires in COVID-19. Generated by immunoSEQ multiplex PCR, the TCRdb table keeps only in-frame clones and is missing some. The sample includes under 300,000 clones, 88% of them seen just once. The sample consisted of PBMCs or T cells enriched from blood (not recorded which). Receptors were obtained from a woman aged 40 to 50 who had been exposed to COVID-19.

The genes are TRBV15 and TRBJ2-1; perhaps TRBD1 as D (6 bases). Looked up from germline, CDR1 is LNHNV and CDR2 is YYDKDF (reference sequence). Trimming cost V 3 bases and J 3 bases, with 12 bases left between them. The CDR3 totals 15 residues. CDR3 sequence: CATSRGPDSYNEQFF. The CDR3 coding sequence is TGTGCCACCAGCAGGGGGCCGGACAGCTACAATGAGCAGTTCTTC.

The chain joins TRBV7-2 to TRBJ1-2; 7 bases are shared with TRBD1. Germline CDR1 is SGHTA and CDR2 is FQGNSA. V gave up 5 bases and J gave up 11 bases; unmatched junction bases: 14. CDR3 length: 14 residues. Written as DNA, the CDR3 is TGTGCCAGCAGCCCAAGGGACAGCGGAGATCCTTACACCTTC. Its translation is CASSPRDSGDPYTF.

The rearrangement joins TRBV19 to TRBJ2-2, with D maybe TRBD1 (6 bases). Germline lookup yields CDR1 LNHDA and CDR2 SQIVND (reference sequence). V lost 6 bases and J lost 3, with 11 bases in between. There are 14 residues in the CDR3. The CDR3 DNA is TGTGCCAGTAGCAAGCAGGGGTACACCGGGGAGCTGTTTTTT. Its protein is CASSKQGYTGELFF.

This clone appeared a single time. The chain recombines TRBV9 with TRBJ1-1; no firm D call. The CDR3 is 16 amino acids. Germline V gene data show CDR1 as SGDLS and CDR2 as YYNGEE. V was clipped by 4 bases and J by 2 bases, with 18 bases between them. CDR3 DNA sequence: TGTGCCAGCAGCCCCCGGGTGCGGGGTTCAAACACTGAAGCTTTCTTT. This translates into CASSPRVRGSNTEAFF.

The J gene is TRBJ2-7, the V gene TRBV6-5, with D uncertain. The V end lost 2 bases, the J end lost 2 bases, and 13 bases lay between the germline ends. Germline lookup yields CDR1 MNHEY and CDR2 SVGAGI. There are 15 residues in the CDR3. CDR3 bases: TGTGCCAGCAGTTACGACGTCTGGAGCACCTACGAGCAGTACTTC. This translates into CASSYDVWSTYEQYF.

This clone showed up just a few times. The chain recombines TRBV28 with TRBJ2-7; TRBD1 aligns across 7 bases. Germline V gives CDR1 MDHEN, CDR2 SYDVKM. V dropped 6 bases and J dropped 4; count of bases not matched to a gene: 15. CDR3 length equals 16 residues. The CDR3 DNA reads as TGTGCCAGCAGCTACCTTCCTGGACAGGTCAATTACGAGCAGTACTTC. It is translated as CASSYLPGQVNYEQYF.

V and J are TRBV6-5 and TRBJ2-6; no definite D call. V lost 1 base and J lost 4, with 8 bases in between. The CDR3 is made up of 15 amino acids. CDR1 and CDR2 (germline): MNHEY, SVGAGI. CDR3 sequence reads: CASSYFPSGANVLTF. CDR3 sequence (DNA): TGTGCCAGCAGTTACTTCCCCTCGGGGGCCAACGTCCTGACTTTC.

The chain couples TRBV6-5 to TRBJ1-2, with 10 bases aligning to TRBD1. Losses at the gene ends were 5 bases for V and 5 bases for J; bases not matched to a gene: 5. Germline CDR1 and CDR2: MNHEY and SVGAGI. This CDR3 is built from 14 residues. In DNA form, the CDR3 reads TGTGCCAGCAGTCGACAGGGGGCGGGTTATGGCTACACCTTC. This sequence encodes CASSRQGAGYGYTF.